The clone carrying this T cell receptor beta chain has just one count. The record originates from a study of blood T cell repertoires in COVID-19. CDR3 length: 11 residues. Germline CDR1 is SQVTM and CDR2 is ANQGSEA. V lost 7 bases, J lost 16 bases, and 17 bases lay in between. Using immunoSEQ multiplex PCR, the repertoire was profiled, and TCRdb retains in-frame clones only, with some absent. The repertoire holds about 180,000 clones, roughly 80% seen once, with 7.6% in the top ten. The sequence came from an older woman with COVID-19, enrolled during active disease. The sequenced sample consisted of peripheral blood. The chain couples TRBV29-1 to TRBJ1-6, with a tentative D call TRBD1 (5 bases). The CDR3 nucleotides read TGCAGCGCGACAGACGCCGGCATTCTCCACTTT. Amino acids: CSATDAGILHF.